These 27 T cell receptor beta chains share one sample of origin, sequenced in a study of Ad26.COV2.S vaccination and SARS-CoV-2 variants. The sample's treatment: some 20 received Ad26.COV2.S at low or high dose, single or two shots; 5 received placebo; per-sample allocation not given. Specimens were obtained on day 63 following the first vaccine or placebo injection. Sequencing was performed with immunoSEQ multiplex PCR; in TCRdb, only in-frame clones are kept and a portion is missing. The table records hundreds of thousands of clones, approximately 90% of them present only once. The sequencing used peripheral blood, collected in a trial of Ad26.COV2.S vaccine versus placebo. Source of these receptors: a person aged 18-65 years who received the Ad26.COV2.S COVID-19 vaccine or a placebo.

This chain uses TRBV28 with TRBJ1-4, with a possible D match to TRBD1 (5 bases). V was pared by 6 bases and J by 7 bases, with 15 bases between. The CDR3 runs 14 residues. Germline V CDR1 and CDR2: MDHEN, SYDVKM. The CDR3 loop reads CASSRLRQTEKLFF. The CDR3 DNA reads as TGTGCCAGCAGCCGCCTTAGACAGACTGAAAAACTGTTTTTT.

The chain recombines TRBV4-1 with TRBJ2-2; 7 nucleotides line up with TRBD2. The junction had 8 bases not matched to a gene; V was cut back by 2 bases and J by 2 bases. CDR1 MGHRA and CDR2 YSYEKL come from the germline V gene. The CDR3 sequence is 17 residues long. The CDR3, as DNA: TGCGCCAGCAGCCAATCTATGCGGGGGAGAAACACCGGGGAGCTGTTTTTT. It yields the protein CASSQSMRGRNTGELFF.

In nucleotides, the CDR3 is TGTGCCAGCAGTTACGGTCAGGGGCCTAACTATGGCTACACCTTC. Translation: CASSYGQGPNYGYTF. J is TRBJ1-2 and V is TRBV6-5; D might be TRBD1 (6 bases). Germline loops: CDR1 MNHEY, CDR2 SVGAGI. With 2 bases removed from V and 0 bases from J, the gap between germline ends came to 10 bases. The CDR3 runs 15 residues.

Points on this clone: The sample has other DNA sequences that encode this CDR3 too. The V call is TRBV7-6, the J call TRBJ2-7, with TRBD2 as a possible D gene (7 bases). CDR3 size: 14 residues. CDR1 and CDR2 (germline): SGHVS, FNYEAQ. Trimming shortened V by 0 bases and J by 4 bases, and 10 bases separated the two germline ends. The CDR3 loop reads CASSLAGGLYEQYF. CDR3 bases: TGTGCCAGCAGCTTAGCGGGGGGGCTTTACGAGCAGTACTTC.

The chain couples TRBV4-1 to TRBJ2-2; no firm D call. V was shortened by 4 bases and J by 6 bases, with 3 bases between the two germline ends. CDR1 MGHRA and CDR2 YSYEKL come from the germline V gene. This CDR3 is 11 amino acids long. The CDR3 here is CASSRAGELFF. CDR3 DNA sequence: TGCGCCAGCAGCCGTGCCGGGGAGCTGTTTTTT.

The V call is TRBV30, the J call TRBJ2-3; TRBD2 matches at 7 bases. V was clipped by 0 bases and J by 4 bases; unmatched bases: 7. Germline CDR1 and CDR2: GTSNPN and SVGIG (reference sequence). The CDR3 covers 15 residues. The CDR3 region is CAWSVTSGVSDTQYF. The CDR3 nucleotides read TGTGCCTGGAGTGTAACCAGCGGGGTGTCAGATACGCAGTATTTT.

V is TRBV4-3 and J is TRBJ2-3; D may be TRBD2 (6 bases). The CDR3 loop spans 18 amino acids. V lost 0 bases and J lost 8, with 24 bases in between. CDR1 is LGHNA, CDR2 YSLEER, per germline. The CDR3 DNA reads TGCGCCAGCAGCCAAGATCTGGTCCGGATTGGGCAGGGAGGTACGCAGTATTTT. Its translation: CASSQDLVRIGQGGTQYF.

V usage is TRBV7-6 and J usage is TRBJ2-1; no definite D call. With 2 bases removed from V and 7 bases from J, the gap between germline ends came to 9 bases. The V gene's germline CDR1 is SGHVS and CDR2 FNYEAQ. This CDR3 has 13 amino acids. CDR3 region: CASSLSGRNEQFF. CDR3 coding DNA: TGTGCCAGCAGCTTATCAGGCCGGAATGAGCAGTTCTTC. Full variable domain (outside the CDR3, taken from reference TRBV7-6 and TRBJ2-1): GAGVSQSPRYKVTKRGQDVALRCDPISGHVSLYWYRQALGQGPEFLTYFNYEAQQDKSGLPNDRFSAERPEGSISTLTIQRTEQRDSAMYRCASSLSGRNEQFFGPGTRLTVL.

The CDR3 nucleotides are TGTGCCAGTAGTGTTTTACCGGGACAGGGCATATTCAGCGATGAAAAACTGTTTTTT. Amino acid sequence: CASSVLPGQGIFSDEKLFF. The chain couples TRBV19 to TRBJ1-4, with 9 bases fitting TRBD1. The V segment lost 5 bases and the J segment 6 bases; nucleotides outside the gene matches: 19. The germline V gene encodes CDR1 LNHDA and CDR2 SQIVND (reference sequence). The CDR3 has 19 amino acids.

The J gene is TRBJ2-7, the V gene TRBV9; 12 bases line up with TRBD2. V lost 4 bases and J lost 3; bases outside the gene matches: 2. Germline CDR1 is SGDLS and CDR2 is YYNGEE. This CDR3 has 14 residues. The CDR3 protein is CASSPSGGDYEQYF. In nucleotides, the CDR3 is TGTGCCAGCAGCCCTAGCGGGGGGGACTACGAGCAGTACTTC.

V and J are TRBV2 and TRBJ2-5; a possible D gene is TRBD2 (5 bases). The ends were cut back, 1 base at V and 7 bases at J, with 13 bases in the middle. This CDR3 has 14 residues. Looked up from germline, CDR1 is SNHLY and CDR2 is FYNNEI. The CDR3 is CASSEGRTSGTQYF. The CDR3 nucleotides are TGTGCCAGCAGTGAAGGGAGGACCTCGGGGACCCAGTACTTC. The full variable domain, completed using reference TRBV2 and TRBJ2-5, is EPEVTQTPSHQVTQMGQEVILRCVPISNHLYFYWYRQILGQKVEFLVSFYNNEISEKSEIFDDQFSVERPDGSNFTLKIRSTKLEDSAMYFCASSEGRTSGTQYFGPGTRLLVL.

This clone was observed a single time. V is TRBV5-1 and J is TRBJ2-7; the match to TRBD2 covers 9 bases. Trimming took 1 base from V and 5 from J; bases not matched to a gene: 7. CDR1 is SGHRS and CDR2 is YFSETQ in the germline V gene. CDR3 length: 15 residues. The chain's CDR3 is CASSLRWTSVDEQYF. CDR3 nucleotides: TGCGCCAGCAGCTTGCGTTGGACTAGCGTCGACGAGCAGTACTTC.

This rearrangement joins TRBV2 to TRBJ1-4; tentatively, D is TRBD1 (5 bases). Germline V gene sequence: CDR1 SNHLY, CDR2 FYNNEI. The V end lost 6 bases, the J end lost 4 bases, and 12 bases lay between the germline ends. The CDR3 loop spans 14 amino acids. The CDR3 nucleotides are TGTGCCAGCAGGCCGGGACGGATTAATGAAAAACTGTTTTTT. This codes for CASRPGRINEKLFF.

The chain carries TRBV19 and TRBJ1-1; weak D call: TRBD1 (5 bases). The V end was cut by 0 bases, the J end by 11 bases, with 16 bases between. The germline CDR1 and CDR2 sequences are LNHDA and SQIVND (reference sequence). The CDR3 has 14 amino acids. Here the CDR3 reads CASSIDVGAGAAFF. As DNA, the CDR3 is TGTGCCAGTAGTATAGATGTTGGGGCCGGCGCGGCTTTCTTT.

J is TRBJ1-4 and V is TRBV5-1; 12 nucleotides agree with TRBD1. Germline V gives CDR1 SGHRS, CDR2 YFSETQ. The CDR3 spans 20 residues. V shed 5 bases, J shed 1 base, and the junction held 15 bases outside the gene matches. The CDR3 bases are TGCGCCAGCAGACGTTACTCCGGGACAGGGGGCGAGGGAACTAATGAAAAACTGTTTTTT. Its protein is CASRRYSGTGGEGTNEKLFF. Full variable domain (remainder filled in from reference TRBV5-1 and TRBJ1-4): KAGVTQTPRYLIKTRGQQVTLSCSPISGHRSVSWYQQTPGQGLQFLFEYFSETQRNKGNFPGRFSGRQFSNSRSEMNVSTLELGDSALYLCASRRYSGTGGEGTNEKLFFGSGTQLSVL.

V is TRBV18 and J is TRBJ2-7; D is perhaps TRBD1 (5 bases). The CDR3 extends over 14 amino acids. The germline V and J ends were trimmed by 2 bases and 3 bases, with 11 bases remaining between them. Germline V gene sequence: CDR1 KGHSH, CDR2 LQKENI. The CDR3 DNA is TGTGCCAGCTCACCATTTAAGGGGTACTACGAGCAGTACTTC. Protein: CASSPFKGYYEQYF.

The rearrangement uses TRBV19 and TRBJ2-3; 7 bases agree with TRBD2. The length of the CDR3 is 17 residues. Unmatched junction bases numbered 12, after V lost 4 bases and J lost 2 bases. From germline, CDR1 is LNHDA and CDR2 SQIVND (reference sequence). The CDR3, as DNA: TGTGCCAGTAGTAGGGGGGGACTAAAAAGAGACACAGATACGCAGTATTTT. Translation: CASSRGGLKRDTDTQYF.

The chain employs TRBV19 and TRBJ2-5; D gene uncertain. CDR1 LNHDA and CDR2 SQIVND come from the germline V gene (reference sequence). The CDR3 covers 13 residues. The ends were cut back, 5 bases at V and 1 base at J, with 8 bases in the middle. The CDR3 DNA is TGTGCCAGTAGTTGGTGGGGCCAAGAGACCCAGTACTTC. This gives the protein CASSWWGQETQYF.

For the CDR3, the DNA is TGTGCCAGCAGTGAAGCGTGGGCGAGGGGTGAAAAACTGTTTTTT. Protein product: CASSEAWARGEKLFF. The chain has TRBV6-1 and TRBJ1-4; tentatively, D is TRBD1 (5 bases). CDR1 is MNHNS, CDR2 SASEGT, per germline. This CDR3 contains 15 residues. V was trimmed by 0 bases and J by 7 bases, leaving 12 bases between them.

This clone has more than one count but fewer than ten. This rearrangement joins TRBV6-5 to TRBJ1-1; D is perhaps TRBD1 (5 bases). The CDR3 is 14 amino acids. Germline V CDR1 and CDR2: MNHEY, SVGAGI. Trimming stripped 4 bases from V and 0 bases from J, with 9 bases between. The DNA of the CDR3 is TGTGCCAGCAGTTTCGGGACCCTGAACACTGAAGCTTTCTTT. It specifies CASSFGTLNTEAFF.

The chain carries TRBV10-2 and TRBJ2-3; 9 bases line up with TRBD1. The CDR3 runs 13 residues. The germline CDR1 and CDR2 sequences are WSHSY and SAAADI. J lost 2 bases, V lost 6 bases, and 0 bases had no gene match. The CDR3 DNA reads as TGCGCCAGCAGACAGGGGGCCACAGATACGCAGTATTTT. Translating it yields CASRQGATDTQYF.

This chain connects TRBV9 to TRBJ2-2, with D perhaps matching TRBD1 or TRBD2 (5 bases each). V gave up 0 bases and J gave up 0 bases, with 18 bases separating them. The length of the CDR3 is 19 residues. Germline assignment: CDR1 SGDLS and CDR2 YYNGEE. CDR3 nucleotides: TGTGCCAGCAGCGTAGTGAGGGACCGGACGGATCCGAACACCGGGGAGCTGTTTTTT. This encodes CASSVVRDRTDPNTGELFF.

V gene TRBV7-8 combines with J gene TRBJ1-6, with 7 positions matching TRBD1. This CDR3 is 13 amino acids long. The V segment lost 5 bases and the J segment 13 bases; nucleotides outside the gene matches: 8. The germline V gene encodes CDR1 SGHVS and CDR2 FQNEAQ. CDR3 residues: CASSKPDREPLHF. CDR3 coding DNA: TGTGCCAGCAGCAAGCCAGACAGGGAGCCCCTCCACTTT.

This chain uses TRBV5-4 with TRBJ2-1; 8 nucleotides agree with TRBD1. The CDR3 totals 13 residues. With V trimmed by 3 bases and J by 6 bases, 2 bases remained unmatched. CDR1 is SGHNT, CDR2 YYREEE, per germline (reference sequence). CDR3 DNA: TGTGCCAGCAGCTCCGGACAGGGCAATGAGCAGTTCTTC. Protein product: CASSSGQGNEQFF.

Only a few counts were recorded for this clone. This chain links TRBV7-9 with TRBJ2-3; TRBD2 agrees at 12 bases. Germline loops: CDR1 SEHNR, CDR2 FQNEAQ (reference sequence). Germline trimming cut 4 bases from V and 1 base from J; bases unmatched to any gene: 6. This CDR3 contains 17 residues. The CDR3 DNA reads TGTGCCAGCAGCTCGTCACTAGCGGGGGGCGGCACAGATACGCAGTATTTT. It codes for CASSSSLAGGGTDTQYF.

V is TRBV27 and J is TRBJ1-1; D remains ambiguous. The germline V and J ends were trimmed by 3 bases and 1 base, with 6 bases remaining between them. The CDR3 consists of 13 residues. Germline assignment: CDR1 MNHEY and CDR2 SMNVEV (reference sequence). The CDR3 DNA sequence: TGTGCCAGCAGTTTTCGGCGGAACACTGAAGCTTTCTTT. Encoded protein: CASSFRRNTEAFF.

The rearrangement links TRBV5-6 to TRBJ2-2; 9 bases are shared with TRBD2. Germline V gene sequence: CDR1 SGHDT, CDR2 YYEEEE. CDR3 length: 16 residues. Losses at the gene ends were 3 bases for V and 1 base for J; bases not matched to a gene: 4. DNA of the CDR3: TGTGCCAGCAGCTCCTGGACTAGCGAGAACACCGGGGAGCTGTTTTTT. Translation gives CASSSWTSENTGELFF.